The sequence of this T cell receptor beta chain was determined in a study of blood T cell repertoires in COVID-19. On the study more broadly: Whether acute or convalescent, the COVID-19 samples came from the United States, Italy and Spain. T cells, B-cell-depleted T cells, or PBMCs provided the cDNA or gDNA that served as material.

Germline CDR1 SEHNR, CDR2 FQNEAQ (reference sequence). V trimming: 5 bases; J trimming: 2 bases; junction bases outside the gene matches: 10. The CDR3 has 16 amino acids. Profiled with immunoSEQ multiplex PCR; TCRdb holds only in-frame clones, not every one. The table records 130,000 or so clones, 70% to 80% of them present only once. The source material was peripheral blood. The chain links TRBV7-9 to TRBJ2-7, with 9 bases matching TRBD1. The TCR sequence derives from a human donor in a cohort sampled during active COVID-19. The CDR3 nucleotides read TGTGCCAGCAGCCCAGCCGGGACAGGGAATCCCTACGAGCAGTACTTC. Encoded protein: CASSPAGTGNPYEQYF.